The 24 T cell receptor beta chains below come from one sample, sequenced in a study of cytomegalovirus exposure and HLA in healthy donors. 60 Vbeta and 13 Jbeta primers were used in PCR. The repertoire was sequenced with immunoSEQ multiplex PCR; TCRdb's copy has only in-frame clones and lacks some. The data contain 100,000 to 150,000 clones, about 10% of them seen just once; the ten biggest clones take up approximately 4.4%. Sample: PBMCs. These receptor sequences come from a woman under 30 in good health and CMV-seropositive.

The V call is TRBV20-1, the J call TRBJ2-1; D gene ambiguous. Germline loops: CDR1 DFQATT, CDR2 SNEGSKA (reference sequence). The CDR3 consists of 10 residues. V lost 3 bases, J lost 9 bases, and 6 bases lay in between. The CDR3 nucleotides are TGCAGTGCTAGTGAACTTGAGCAGTTCTTC. Encoded protein: CSASELEQFF.

V usage is TRBV27 and J usage is TRBJ2-1; D is perhaps TRBD1 (5 bases). The V gene lost 5 bases and the J gene lost 7 bases, with 15 bases spanning the gap. CDR3 length equals 14 residues. The V gene's germline CDR1 is MNHEY and CDR2 SMNVEV (reference sequence). CDR3 sequence (DNA): TGTGCCAGCAGTCGACTTGGGGCGGCAAATGAGCAGTTCTTC. It translates to CASSRLGAANEQFF.

A few counts support this clone. The chain joins TRBV6-1 to TRBJ1-2, with 10 positions matching TRBD1. In germline, CDR1 is MNHNS, CDR2 SASEGT. The length of the CDR3 is 14 residues. The trim removed 5 bases at V and 8 bases at J, leaving 8 bases unmatched. The CDR3 DNA sequence: TGTGCCAGCAGTCCGACAGGGGGCGGGTTAGGCTACACCTTC. Translating it yields CASSPTGGGLGYTF.

This clone has more than one count but fewer than ten. The chain employs TRBV6-1 and TRBJ2-2; 8 bases map to TRBD1. Germline CDR1 and CDR2: MNHNS and SASEGT. The V gene end was trimmed by 9 bases and the J gene end by 1 base; junction bases not matched to a gene: 7. This CDR3 is built from 15 residues. The CDR3 nucleotides are TGTGCCAGGGTCGGGACAGGCAAGAACACCGGGGAGCTGTTTTTT. This sequence encodes CARVGTGKNTGELFF.

The table lists this clone with a few counts. The chain joins TRBV7-9 to TRBJ2-5; TRBD1 agrees at 9 bases. Unmatched junction bases numbered 11, after V lost 2 bases and J lost 4 bases. The CDR3 is 17 amino acids. Per germline, CDR1 SEHNR and CDR2 FQNEAQ (reference sequence). CDR3 in amino acids: CASSLSYGTGLLETQYF. The DNA of the CDR3 is TGTGCCAGCAGCTTATCTTATGGGACAGGGCTTTTAGAGACCCAGTACTTC.

This clone was counted only a few times. The chain carries TRBV6-5 and TRBJ1-5; no definite D call. Germline loops: CDR1 MNHEY, CDR2 SVGAGI. V lost 6 bases and J 5 bases, leaving 11 bases between the germline ends. This CDR3 comprises 13 residues. The CDR3 sequence: CASSPTADQPQHF. The CDR3 DNA is TGTGCCAGCAGCCCAACAGCGGATCAGCCCCAGCATTTT.

This clone was seen a few times. V and J are TRBV28 and TRBJ1-2, with 9 bases fitting TRBD1. Trimming at V came to 5 bases and at J to 4 bases, leaving 5 bases not matched to a gene. This CDR3 has 14 amino acids. Germline V CDR1 and CDR2: MDHEN, SYDVKM. The CDR3 DNA reads TGTGCCAGCAGTGGGACAGGGCCGACCTATGGCTACACCTTC. Translated, it gives CASSGTGPTYGYTF.

The chain is built from TRBV7-9 and TRBJ1-1; TRBD1 is a possible D gene (6 bases). V lost 6 bases and J 2 bases, leaving 10 bases between the germline ends. The CDR3 sequence is 13 residues long. Germline lookup yields CDR1 SEHNR and CDR2 FQNEAQ (reference sequence). The chain's CDR3 is CASRGGGNTEAFF. CDR3 bases: TGTGCCAGCAGAGGCGGGGGCAACACTGAAGCTTTCTTT.

J is TRBJ1-2 and V is TRBV5-1; D uncertain. This CDR3 is built from 14 residues. Germline loops: CDR1 SGHRS, CDR2 YFSETQ. The ends were cut back, 3 bases at V and 0 bases at J, with 9 bases in the middle. Here the CDR3 reads CASSSRDTNYGYTF. The DNA of the CDR3 is TGCGCCAGCAGCTCCCGTGACACTAACTATGGCTACACCTTC.

This clone has more than one count but fewer than ten. The chain couples TRBV7-9 to TRBJ1-2; D perhaps matches TRBD1 (6 bases). V was pared by 5 bases and J by 4 bases, with 14 bases between. This CDR3 is 14 amino acids long. Germline V CDR1 and CDR2: SEHNR, FQNEAQ (reference sequence). The CDR3 region has the DNA TGTGCCAGCAGCCCTGGCGCGGGGGCCTATGGCTACACCTTC. Amino acid sequence: CASSPGAGAYGYTF.

This clone was observed a few times. The chain employs TRBV30 and TRBJ2-3; D is unclear. Germline assignment: CDR1 GTSNPN and CDR2 SVGIG (reference sequence). Trimming pared 2 bases from V and 4 bases from J, leaving 13 bases between. The CDR3 length is 14 residues. DNA of the CDR3: TGTGCCTGGAGTCAGACCGACTCATCAGATACGCAGTATTTT. The encoded protein is CAWSQTDSSDTQYF.

This clone was observed a handful of times. The chain uses TRBV18 and TRBJ2-5; TRBD1 is a possible D gene (6 bases). Trimming left V 3 bases short and J 5 bases short, with 10 bases between. Germline V gene sequence: CDR1 KGHSH, CDR2 LQKENI. CDR3 length: 13 residues. CDR3 sequence reads: CASSPGTRETQYF. CDR3 in DNA: TGTGCCAGCTCACCCGGGACAAGGGAGACCCAGTACTTC.

This chain links TRBV5-1 with TRBJ1-2; D may be TRBD1 (6 bases). V lost 4 bases to trimming and J lost 2 bases, with 9 bases between them. The CDR3 has 13 amino acids. Germline CDR1 SGHRS, CDR2 YFSETQ. CDR3 in DNA: TGCGCCAGCAGCCCCACAGGGAACTATGGCTACACCTTC. Its protein is CASSPTGNYGYTF.

There are a few counts of this clone. The chain employs TRBV15 and TRBJ2-5; D may be TRBD2 (6 bases). CDR3 length: 16 residues. V lost 1 base and J 4 bases, leaving 16 bases between the germline ends. The germline gives CDR1 LNHNV, CDR2 YYDKDF (reference sequence). CDR3 sequence reads: CATSRGVGGKGETQYF. In DNA form, the CDR3 reads TGTGCCACCAGCAGAGGAGTGGGGGGAAAAGGAGAGACCCAGTACTTC.

As for this clone: The CDR3 does not close with the conserved phenylalanine or tryptophan, likely indicating a read error. The chain couples TRBV10-3 to TRBJ1-1, with 9 bases lining up with TRBD1. Trimming took 6 bases from V and 1 from J; bases not matched to a gene: 9. The V gene's germline CDR1 is ENHRY and CDR2 SYGVKD. This CDR3 region has 16 residues. Written as DNA, the CDR3 is TGTGCCATCAGGCACGGCCCGGGACAGGGGAACACTGAAGCTTTCTTG. This translates into CAIRHGPGQGNTEAFL.

The CDR3 loop is CAISPGGSDTQYF. DNA of the CDR3: TGTGCCATCTCCCCCGGGGGGTCAGATACGCAGTATTTT. The gene calls are TRBV10-3 and TRBJ2-3; 7 bases agree with TRBD2. V dropped 8 bases and J dropped 4; count of bases not matched to a gene: 6. The length of the CDR3 is 13 residues. Per the germline V gene, CDR1 is ENHRY and CDR2 is SYGVKD.

This sequence joins TRBV7-5 and TRBJ2-1; the listed D gene, TRBD2, was not tested against the DNA. TRBV7-5 is flagged as a pseudogene. The CDR3 consists of 16 residues. CDR3 coding DNA: TGTGCCAGAAGCCCAGCCGGGACTAGCGCATTCGATGAGCAGTTCTTC. This codes for CARSPAGTSAFDEQFF.

This rearrangement joins TRBV28 to TRBJ1-5; D is ambiguous. The germline CDR1 and CDR2 sequences are MDHEN and SYDVKM. The CDR3 extends over 15 amino acids. V was trimmed by 3 bases and J by 3 bases, leaving 12 bases between them. The CDR3 DNA sequence: TGTGCCAGCAGTTTGGCGGAATTAGTCAATCAGCCCCAGCATTTT. It translates to CASSLAELVNQPQHF.

This clone was seen a handful of times. The chain employs TRBV30 and TRBJ1-1; TRBD1 agrees at 10 bases. The CDR3 sequence is 14 residues long. V trimming: 2 bases; J trimming: 6 bases; junction bases outside the gene matches: 6. The germline gives CDR1 GTSNPN, CDR2 SVGIG (reference sequence). The CDR3 nucleotides are TGTGCCTGGAGTTACGGACAGGGGGTGGCTGAAGCTTTCTTT. The encoded protein is CAWSYGQGVAEAFF.

This chain connects TRBV11-2 to TRBJ1-2; a possible D gene is TRBD1 (6 bases). This CDR3 is 13 amino acids long. Germline assignment: CDR1 SGHAT and CDR2 FQNNGV. V was clipped by 5 bases and J by 7 bases, with 14 bases between them. The DNA of the CDR3 is TGTGCCAGCAGCCCAGGGGACACGGGTGGCTACACCTTC. Translation: CASSPGDTGGYTF.

This clone was seen a few times. The chain recombines TRBV7-9 with TRBJ2-3; TRBD2 is a possible D gene (5 bases). CDR1 and CDR2 from the germline V gene are SEHNR and FQNEAQ (reference sequence). This CDR3 region has 14 residues. V dropped 5 bases and J dropped 0 bases, with 9 bases sitting between them. CDR3: CASSPRGSTDTQYF. The CDR3 region has the DNA TGTGCCAGCAGCCCCCGGGGTAGCACAGATACGCAGTATTTT.

The V and J genes are TRBV4-2 and TRBJ2-7; 16 positions match TRBD2. Germline lookup yields CDR1 LGHNA and CDR2 YNFKEQ. The CDR3 totals 19 residues. J lost 4 bases, V lost 1 base, and 10 bases had no gene match. The CDR3 protein is CASSQGKGTSGGEGYEQYF. CDR3 nucleotides: TGTGCCAGCAGCCAAGGAAAGGGGACTAGCGGGGGGGAGGGGTACGAGCAGTACTTC.

Comments on this clone: One junction end does not reproduce the germline sequence, and a read error may be involved. The chain is built from TRBV5-4 and TRBJ1-1; D uncertain. Germline V gene data show CDR1 as SGHNT and CDR2 as YYREEE (reference sequence). There are 11 residues in the CDR3. The CDR3 sequence is CASSLGTEASF. The CDR3 DNA sequence: TGTGCCAGCAGCTTGGGCACTGAAGCTTCCTTT.

Only a few counts were recorded for this clone. CDR3 DNA sequence: TGTGCCAGCAGGGCCGGGACTAGCGGTCTTGGAAATGAGCAGTTCTTC. It is translated as CASRAGTSGLGNEQFF. The genes are TRBV6-4 and TRBJ2-1; 11 nucleotides match TRBD2. The CDR3 has 16 amino acids. Germline CDR1 and CDR2: MRHNA and SNTAGT. The ends lost 6 bases at V and 7 bases at J; junction bases unmatched: 11.